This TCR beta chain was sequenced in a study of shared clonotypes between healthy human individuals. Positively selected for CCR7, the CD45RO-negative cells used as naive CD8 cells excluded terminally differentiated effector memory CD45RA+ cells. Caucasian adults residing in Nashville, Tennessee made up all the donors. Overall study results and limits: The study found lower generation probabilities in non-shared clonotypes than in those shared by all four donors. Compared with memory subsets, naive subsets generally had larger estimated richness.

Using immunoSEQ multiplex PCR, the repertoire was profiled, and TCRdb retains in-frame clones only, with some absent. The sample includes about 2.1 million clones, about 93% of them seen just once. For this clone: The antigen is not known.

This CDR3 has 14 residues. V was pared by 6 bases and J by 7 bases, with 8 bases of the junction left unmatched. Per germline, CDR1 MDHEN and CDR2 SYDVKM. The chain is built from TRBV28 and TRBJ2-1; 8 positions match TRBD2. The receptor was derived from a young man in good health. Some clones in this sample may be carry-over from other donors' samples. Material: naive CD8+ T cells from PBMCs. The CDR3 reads CASSVAGTWNEQFF. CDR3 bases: TGTGCCAGCAGCGTAGCGGGAACCTGGAATGAGCAGTTCTTC.